This entry is about one T cell receptor beta chain. This sample is part of a study of blood T cell repertoires in COVID-19. In the study overall: Samples came from the United States, Italy and Spain, spanning acute and convalescent COVID-19. The analysed material was cDNA or gDNA that came from T cells, B-cell-depleted T cells, or PBMCs.

Original analysis: Amplification from reference gene primers served as the basis for estimated nucleated cell counts. Here immunoSEQ multiplex PCR was the method, and the copy in TCRdb shows in-frame clones only, minus some. D and trimming come from the DNA, and the V and J calls and clone size come from that table. The table records approximately 300,000 clones, more than 75% of them present only once. Germline CDR1 reads MNHNS; CDR2 reads SASEGT. This CDR3 spans 17 amino acids. The junction had 6 bases not matched to a gene; V was cut back by 0 bases and J by 6 bases. Material for sequencing was peripheral blood. V usage is TRBV6-1 and J usage is TRBJ1-5; the match to TRBD1 covers 12 bases. The origin of this receptor is a woman aged 50 to 60 with acute or convalescent COVID-19. The CDR3 DNA follows: TGTGCCAGCAGTGAAGCGGGGGGACAGGGGGCCGTTCAGCCCCAGCATTTT. Protein: CASSEAGGQGAVQPQHF.